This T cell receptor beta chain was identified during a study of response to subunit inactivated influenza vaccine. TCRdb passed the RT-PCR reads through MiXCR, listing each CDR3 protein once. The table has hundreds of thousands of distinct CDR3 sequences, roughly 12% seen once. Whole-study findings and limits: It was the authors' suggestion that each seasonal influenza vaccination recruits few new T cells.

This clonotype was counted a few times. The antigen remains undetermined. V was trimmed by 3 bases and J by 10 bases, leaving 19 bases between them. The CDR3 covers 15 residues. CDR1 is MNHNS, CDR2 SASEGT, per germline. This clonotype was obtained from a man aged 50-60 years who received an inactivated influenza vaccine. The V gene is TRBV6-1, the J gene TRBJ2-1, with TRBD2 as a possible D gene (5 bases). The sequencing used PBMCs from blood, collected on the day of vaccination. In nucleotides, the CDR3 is TGTGCCAGCAGTGAGGAGGACCCCCCGGCGATGGAGCAGTTCTTC. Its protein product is CASSEEDPPAMEQFF.